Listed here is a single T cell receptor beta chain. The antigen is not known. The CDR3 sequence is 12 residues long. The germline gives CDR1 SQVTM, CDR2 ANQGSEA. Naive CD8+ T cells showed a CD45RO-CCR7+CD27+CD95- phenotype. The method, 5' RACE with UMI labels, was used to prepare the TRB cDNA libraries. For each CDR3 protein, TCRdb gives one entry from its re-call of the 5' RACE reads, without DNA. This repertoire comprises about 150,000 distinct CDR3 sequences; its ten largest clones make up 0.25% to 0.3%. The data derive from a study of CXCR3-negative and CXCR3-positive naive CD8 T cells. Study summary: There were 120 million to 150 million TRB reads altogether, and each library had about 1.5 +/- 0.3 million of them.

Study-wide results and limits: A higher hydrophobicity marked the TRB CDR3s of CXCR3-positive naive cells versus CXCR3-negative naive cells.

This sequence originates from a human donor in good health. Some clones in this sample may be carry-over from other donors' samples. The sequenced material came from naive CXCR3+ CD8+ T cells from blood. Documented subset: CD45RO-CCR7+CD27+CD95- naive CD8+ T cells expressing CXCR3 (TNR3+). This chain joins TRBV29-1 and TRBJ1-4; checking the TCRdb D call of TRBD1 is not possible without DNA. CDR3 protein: CSVVAGGEKLFF.